This TCR beta chain was identified during a study of radiotherapy plus CTLA-4 blockade in lung cancer. Some clones are missing from TCRdb's copy, which holds only in-frame ones; the method was immunoSEQ multiplex PCR. Here the sample spans 50,000 or so clones, about 72% being singletons. As regards this clone: The antigen is unknown.

This CDR3 has 13 residues. The V gene's germline CDR1 is SGHVS and CDR2 FNYEAQ. Deletions cut 5 bases from V and 8 bases from J, with 14 bases between. Whole-study findings and limits: TCR clones of tumor origin grew in blood after radiotherapy plus ipilimumab. Early blood T cell clone changes and increased post-radiation serum interferon-beta were reportedly the strongest response predictors.

Sequenced here: peripheral blood, sampled from a patient treated with radiotherapy plus ipilimumab. The rearrangement joins TRBV7-6 to TRBJ2-3; weak D call: TRBD2 (5 bases). The receptor was derived from a human donor with non-small cell lung cancer who had stable disease on radiotherapy plus ipilimumab. The CDR3 DNA reads TGTGCCAGCAGCGTAGTACTAGTAGGTACGCAGTATTTT. Amino acid sequence: CASSVVLVGTQYF.